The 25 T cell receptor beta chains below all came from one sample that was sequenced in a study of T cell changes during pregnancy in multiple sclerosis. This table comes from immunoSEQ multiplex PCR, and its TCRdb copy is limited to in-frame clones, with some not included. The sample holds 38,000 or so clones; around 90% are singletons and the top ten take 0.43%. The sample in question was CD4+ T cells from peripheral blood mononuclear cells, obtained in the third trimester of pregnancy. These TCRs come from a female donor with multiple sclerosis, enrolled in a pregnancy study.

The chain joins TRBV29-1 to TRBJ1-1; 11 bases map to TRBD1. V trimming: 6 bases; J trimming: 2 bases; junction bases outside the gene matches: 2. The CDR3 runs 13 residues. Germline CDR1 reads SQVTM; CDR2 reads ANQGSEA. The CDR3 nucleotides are TGCAGCGTAGGGACAGGGGGTAACACTGAAGCTTTCTTT. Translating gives CSVGTGGNTEAFF.

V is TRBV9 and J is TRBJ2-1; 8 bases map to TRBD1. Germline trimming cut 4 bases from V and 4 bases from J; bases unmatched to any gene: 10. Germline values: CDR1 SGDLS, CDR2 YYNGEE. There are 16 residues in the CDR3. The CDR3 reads CASSFQGAPLYNEQFF. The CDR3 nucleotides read TGTGCCAGCAGCTTTCAGGGGGCCCCACTTTACAATGAGCAGTTCTTC.

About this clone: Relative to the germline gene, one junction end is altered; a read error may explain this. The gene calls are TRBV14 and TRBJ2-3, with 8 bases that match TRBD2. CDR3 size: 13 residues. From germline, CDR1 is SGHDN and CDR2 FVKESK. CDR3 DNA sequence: TGTGCCAGCAGCCAAGCCGGGACTAGGCACCTCCATTTT. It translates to CASSQAGTRHLHF.

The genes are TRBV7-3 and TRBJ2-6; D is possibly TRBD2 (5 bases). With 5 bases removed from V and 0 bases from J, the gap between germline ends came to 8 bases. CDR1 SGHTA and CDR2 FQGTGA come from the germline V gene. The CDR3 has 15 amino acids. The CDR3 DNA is TGTGCCAGCAGCCAAGCGGCCTCTGGGGCCAACGTCCTGACTTTC. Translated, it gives CASSQAASGANVLTF. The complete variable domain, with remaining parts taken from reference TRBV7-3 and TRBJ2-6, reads GAGVSQTPSNKVTEKGKYVELRCDPISGHTALYWYRQSLGQGPEFLIYFQGTGAADDSGLPNDRFFAVRPEGSVSTLKIQRTERGDSAVYLCASSQAASGANVLTFGAGSRLTVL.

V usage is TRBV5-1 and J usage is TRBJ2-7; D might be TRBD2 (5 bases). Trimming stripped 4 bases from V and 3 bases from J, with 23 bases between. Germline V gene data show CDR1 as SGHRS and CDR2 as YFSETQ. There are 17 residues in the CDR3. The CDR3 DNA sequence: TGCGCCAGCAGCCCGCGCCCTAGTGGGTTACGGGGCTACGAGCAGTACTTC. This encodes CASSPRPSGLRGYEQYF.

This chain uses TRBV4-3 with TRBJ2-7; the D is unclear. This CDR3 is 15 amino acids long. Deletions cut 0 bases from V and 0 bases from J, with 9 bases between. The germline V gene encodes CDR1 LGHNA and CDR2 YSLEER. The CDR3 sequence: CASSQDAFASYEQYF. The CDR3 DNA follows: TGCGCCAGCAGCCAAGATGCGTTCGCCTCCTACGAGCAGTACTTC.

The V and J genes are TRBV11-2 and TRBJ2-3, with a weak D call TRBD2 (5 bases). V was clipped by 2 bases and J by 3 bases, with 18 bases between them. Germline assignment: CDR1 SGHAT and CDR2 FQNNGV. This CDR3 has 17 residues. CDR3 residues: CASSLRRRAGGTDTQYF. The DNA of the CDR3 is TGTGCCAGCAGCTTACGTCGTCGGGCAGGCGGGACAGATACGCAGTATTTT.

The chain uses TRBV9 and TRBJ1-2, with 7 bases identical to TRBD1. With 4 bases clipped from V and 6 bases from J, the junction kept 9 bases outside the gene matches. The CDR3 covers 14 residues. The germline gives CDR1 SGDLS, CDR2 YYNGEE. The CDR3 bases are TGTGCCAGCAGCCTCAACAGGGGTTCTAATGGCTACACCTTC. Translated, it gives CASSLNRGSNGYTF.

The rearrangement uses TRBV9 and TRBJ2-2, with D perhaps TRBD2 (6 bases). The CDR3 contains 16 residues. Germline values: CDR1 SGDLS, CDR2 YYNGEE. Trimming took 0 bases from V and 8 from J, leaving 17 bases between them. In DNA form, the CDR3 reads TGTGCCAGCAGCGTAGTTCCGTTGCGCGGGAAAGGGGAGCTGTTTTTT. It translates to CASSVVPLRGKGELFF.

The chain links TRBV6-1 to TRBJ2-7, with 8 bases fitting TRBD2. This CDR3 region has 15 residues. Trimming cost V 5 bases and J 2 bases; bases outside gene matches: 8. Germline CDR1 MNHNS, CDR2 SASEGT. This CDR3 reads CASSIPGTRAYEQYF. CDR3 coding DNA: TGTGCCAGCAGTATTCCCGGGACTAGAGCCTACGAGCAGTACTTC.

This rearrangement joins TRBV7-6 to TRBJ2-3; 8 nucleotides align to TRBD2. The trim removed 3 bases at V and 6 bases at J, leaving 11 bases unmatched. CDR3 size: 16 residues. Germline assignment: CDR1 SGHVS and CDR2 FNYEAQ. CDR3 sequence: CASSLGISGNGDTQYF. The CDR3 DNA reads TGTGCCAGCAGCTTGGGGATTAGCGGGAATGGGGATACGCAGTATTTT.

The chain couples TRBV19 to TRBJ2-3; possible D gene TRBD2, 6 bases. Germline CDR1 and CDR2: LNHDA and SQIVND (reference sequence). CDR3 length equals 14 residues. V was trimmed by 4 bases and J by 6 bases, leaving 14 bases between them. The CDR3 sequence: CASSTPTRLDTQYF. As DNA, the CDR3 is TGTGCCAGTAGTACGCCGACTAGATTGGATACGCAGTATTTT.

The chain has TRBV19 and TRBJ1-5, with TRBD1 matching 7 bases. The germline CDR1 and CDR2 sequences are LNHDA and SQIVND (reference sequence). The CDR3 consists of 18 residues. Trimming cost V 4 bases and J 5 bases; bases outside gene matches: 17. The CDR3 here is CASSTPPRFGTAYQPQHF. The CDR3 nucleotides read TGTGCCAGTAGTACGCCTCCAAGATTCGGGACAGCTTATCAGCCCCAGCATTTT.

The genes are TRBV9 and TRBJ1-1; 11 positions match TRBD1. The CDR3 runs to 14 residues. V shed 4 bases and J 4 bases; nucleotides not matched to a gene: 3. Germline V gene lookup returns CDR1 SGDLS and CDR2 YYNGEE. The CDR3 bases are TGTGCCAGCAGCCCCGGACAGGGGGCCACTGAAGCTTTCTTT. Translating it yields CASSPGQGATEAFF.

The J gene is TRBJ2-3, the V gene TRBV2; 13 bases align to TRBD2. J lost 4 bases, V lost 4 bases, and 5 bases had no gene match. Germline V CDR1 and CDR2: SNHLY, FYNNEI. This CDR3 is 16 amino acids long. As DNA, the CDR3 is TGTGCCAGCAGTGGGGCGACTAGCGGGAGGCCAGATACGCAGTATTTT. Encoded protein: CASSGATSGRPDTQYF.

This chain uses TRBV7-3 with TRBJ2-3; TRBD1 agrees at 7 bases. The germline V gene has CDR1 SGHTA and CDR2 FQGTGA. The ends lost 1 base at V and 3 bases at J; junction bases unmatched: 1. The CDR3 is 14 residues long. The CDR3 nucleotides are TGTGCCAGCAGCTTAAACAGGGGAACAGATACGCAGTATTTT. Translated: CASSLNRGTDTQYF.

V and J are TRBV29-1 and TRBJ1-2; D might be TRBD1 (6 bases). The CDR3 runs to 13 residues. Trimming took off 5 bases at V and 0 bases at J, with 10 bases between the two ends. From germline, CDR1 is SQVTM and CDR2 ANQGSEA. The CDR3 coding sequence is TGCAGCGTTACGACAGGAACTAACTATGGCTACACCTTC. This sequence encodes CSVTTGTNYGYTF.

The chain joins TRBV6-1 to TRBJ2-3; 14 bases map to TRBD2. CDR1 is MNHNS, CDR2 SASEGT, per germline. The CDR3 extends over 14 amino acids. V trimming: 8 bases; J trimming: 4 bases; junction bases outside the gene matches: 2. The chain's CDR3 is CASLTSGRADTQYF. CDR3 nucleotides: TGTGCCAGCCTGACTAGCGGGAGGGCAGATACGCAGTATTTT.

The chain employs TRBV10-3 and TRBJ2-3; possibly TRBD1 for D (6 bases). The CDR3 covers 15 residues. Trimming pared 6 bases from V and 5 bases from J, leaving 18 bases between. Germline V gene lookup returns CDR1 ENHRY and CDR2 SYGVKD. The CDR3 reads CAIRKDSRGGDTQYF. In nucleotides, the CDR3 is TGTGCCATCAGAAAGGACAGTCGAGGAGGAGATACGCAGTATTTT.

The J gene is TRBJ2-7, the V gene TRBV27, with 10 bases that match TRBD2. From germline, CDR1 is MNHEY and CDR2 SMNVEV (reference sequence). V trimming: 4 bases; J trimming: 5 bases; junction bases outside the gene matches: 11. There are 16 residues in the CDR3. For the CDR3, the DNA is TGTGCCAGCAGTTCAACGAAAAGCGGGAGGGTCAACGAGCAGTACTTC. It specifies CASSSTKSGRVNEQYF.

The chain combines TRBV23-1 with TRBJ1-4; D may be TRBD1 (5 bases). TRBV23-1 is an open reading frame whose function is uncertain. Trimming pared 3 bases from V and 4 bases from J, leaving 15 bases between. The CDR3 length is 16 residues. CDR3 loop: CASSQSDRYHNEKLFF. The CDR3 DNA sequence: TGCGCCAGCAGTCAGTCAGACAGATACCATAATGAAAAACTGTTTTTT.

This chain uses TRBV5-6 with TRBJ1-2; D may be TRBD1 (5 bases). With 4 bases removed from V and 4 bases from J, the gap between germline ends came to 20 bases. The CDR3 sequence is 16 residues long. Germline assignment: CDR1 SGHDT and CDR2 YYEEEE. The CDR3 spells CASSGGTGERGYGYTF. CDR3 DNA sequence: TGTGCCAGCAGCGGGGGTACGGGGGAAAGGGGCTATGGCTACACCTTC. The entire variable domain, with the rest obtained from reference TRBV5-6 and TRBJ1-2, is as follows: DAGVTQSPTHLIKTRGQQVTLRCSPKSGHDTVSWYQQALGQGPQFIFQYYEEEERQRGNFPDRFSGHQFPNYSSELNVNALLLGDSALYLCASSGGTGERGYGYTFGSGTRLTVV.

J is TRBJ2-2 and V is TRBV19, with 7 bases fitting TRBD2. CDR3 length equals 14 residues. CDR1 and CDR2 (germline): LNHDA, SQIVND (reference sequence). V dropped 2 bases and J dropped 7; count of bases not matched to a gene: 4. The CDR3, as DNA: TGTGCCAGTAGTATACTGGGGGGGTTCGGGGAGCTGTTTTTT. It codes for CASSILGGFGELFF.

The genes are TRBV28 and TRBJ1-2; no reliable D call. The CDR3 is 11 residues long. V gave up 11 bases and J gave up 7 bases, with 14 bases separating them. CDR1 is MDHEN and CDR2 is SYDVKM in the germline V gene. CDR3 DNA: TGTGCCGCAACCTCAACAGTTGGCTACACCTTC. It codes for CAATSTVGYTF.

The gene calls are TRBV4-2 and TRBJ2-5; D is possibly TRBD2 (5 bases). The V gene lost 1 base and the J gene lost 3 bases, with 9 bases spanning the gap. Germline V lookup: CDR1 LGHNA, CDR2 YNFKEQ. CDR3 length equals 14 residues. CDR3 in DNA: TGTGCCAGCAGCCAAGGAGGGAGTGAAGAGACCCAGTACTTC. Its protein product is CASSQGGSEETQYF.